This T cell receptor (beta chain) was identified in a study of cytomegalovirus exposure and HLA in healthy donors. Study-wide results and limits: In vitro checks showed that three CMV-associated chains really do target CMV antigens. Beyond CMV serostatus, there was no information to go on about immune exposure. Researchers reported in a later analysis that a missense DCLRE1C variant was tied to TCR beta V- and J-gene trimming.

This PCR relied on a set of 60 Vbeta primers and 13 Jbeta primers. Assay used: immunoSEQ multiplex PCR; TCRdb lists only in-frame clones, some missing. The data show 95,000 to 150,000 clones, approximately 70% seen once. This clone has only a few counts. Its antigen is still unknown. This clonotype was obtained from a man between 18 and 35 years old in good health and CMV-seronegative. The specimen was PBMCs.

DNA of the CDR3: TGTGCCAGCAGGCTCCAGGGGACCCGCGGTGCGACCGGGGAGCTGTTTTTT. This encodes CASRLQGTRGATGELFF. The genes are TRBV7-2 and TRBJ2-2; D is possibly TRBD1 (6 bases). The germline gives CDR1 SGHTA, CDR2 FQGNSA. Trimming took off 6 bases at V and 5 bases at J, with 22 bases between the two ends. The CDR3 sequence is 17 residues long.